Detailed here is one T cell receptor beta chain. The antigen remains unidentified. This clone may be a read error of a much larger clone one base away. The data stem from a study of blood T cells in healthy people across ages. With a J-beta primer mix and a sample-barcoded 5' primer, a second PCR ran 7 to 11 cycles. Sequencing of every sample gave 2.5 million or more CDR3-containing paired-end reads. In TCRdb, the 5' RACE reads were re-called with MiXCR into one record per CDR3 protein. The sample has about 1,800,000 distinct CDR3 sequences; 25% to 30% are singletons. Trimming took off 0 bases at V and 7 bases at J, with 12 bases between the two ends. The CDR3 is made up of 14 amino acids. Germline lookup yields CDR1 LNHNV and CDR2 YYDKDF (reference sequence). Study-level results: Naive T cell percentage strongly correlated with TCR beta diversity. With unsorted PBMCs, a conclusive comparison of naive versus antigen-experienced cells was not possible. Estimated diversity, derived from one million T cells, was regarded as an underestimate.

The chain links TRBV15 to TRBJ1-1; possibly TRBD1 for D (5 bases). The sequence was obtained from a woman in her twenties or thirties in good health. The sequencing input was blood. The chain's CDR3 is CATSREQRGDEAFF. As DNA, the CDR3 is TGTGCCACCAGCAGAGAACAAAGGGGTGATGAAGCTTTCTTT.